The 13 T cell receptor beta chains listed next were all sequenced from one sample in a study of cytomegalovirus exposure and HLA in healthy donors. The PCR made use of 60 Vbeta and 13 Jbeta primers. Sequenced by immunoSEQ multiplex PCR; TCRdb stores in-frame clones only, minus some. This sample has fewer than 200,000 clones; 81% occur once, and the top ten carry 4% to 5%. Sample: PBMCs. These receptors were taken from a woman under 30 in good health and CMV-seropositive.

The chain couples TRBV7-6 to TRBJ1-2, with 10 bases fitting TRBD1. After removal of 0 bases from V and 1 base from J, the junction contained 2 bases not matched to a gene. Germline V lookup: CDR1 SGHVS, CDR2 FNYEAQ. The CDR3 has 16 residues. The CDR3 region is CASSLAGTGDNYGYTF. The CDR3 bases are TGTGCCAGCAGCTTAGCCGGGACAGGGGATAACTATGGCTACACCTTC.

The chain recombines TRBV2 with TRBJ2-3, with D perhaps TRBD1 (6 bases). CDR3 length equals 16 residues. Trimming cost V 7 bases and J 0 bases, with 17 bases left between them. Germline CDR1 SNHLY, CDR2 FYNNEI. This CDR3 is CASNQYRATSTDTQYF. The CDR3 DNA reads as TGTGCCAGCAATCAATACAGGGCCACTAGCACAGATACGCAGTATTTT.

The genes are TRBV6-5 and TRBJ2-1, with TRBD1 matching over 10 bases. The germline V gene encodes CDR1 MNHEY and CDR2 SVGAGI. This CDR3 contains 13 residues. The junction had 2 bases not matched to a gene; V was cut back by 5 bases and J by 7 bases. The CDR3 DNA reads as TGTGCCAGCAGTACGGGACAGGGGAATGAGCAGTTCTTC. Encoded protein: CASSTGQGNEQFF.

This chain uses TRBV4-1 with TRBJ2-1; TRBD2 is a possible D gene (6 bases). The germline V gene encodes CDR1 MGHRA and CDR2 YSYEKL. V was cut by 0 bases and J by 12 bases, with 15 bases left in between. This CDR3 comprises 14 residues. In nucleotides, the CDR3 is TGCGCCAGCAGCCAAGATCTTCGCGGGGATCTGCAGTTCTTC. Translated: CASSQDLRGDLQFF.

The chain has TRBV4-1 and TRBJ1-2; 10 positions agree with TRBD1. CDR3 length: 16 amino acids. Germline-derived CDR1 and CDR2 are MGHRA and YSYEKL. The ends lost 0 bases at V and 4 bases at J; junction bases unmatched: 5. The DNA of the CDR3 is TGCGCCAGCAGCCAAGAGCCGGGACAGGGGTTCTATGGCTACACCTTC. It translates to CASSQEPGQGFYGYTF.

The chain uses TRBV10-3 and TRBJ2-3; 9 bases match TRBD1. The trim removed 10 bases at V and 5 bases at J, leaving 10 bases unmatched. The CDR3 has 14 residues. Germline lookup yields CDR1 ENHRY and CDR2 SYGVKD. Here the CDR3 reads CASSGTGLLDTQYF. In DNA form, the CDR3 reads TGTGCCAGCTCCGGGACAGGGCTCTTAGATACGCAGTATTTT.

The chain is built from TRBV5-6 and TRBJ2-3; a weak D match, TRBD1 (6 bases). Between the trimmed V and J ends, which lost 0 bases and 3 bases, there was a span of 14 bases. The germline V gene encodes CDR1 SGHDT and CDR2 YYEEEE. This CDR3 region has 16 residues. The CDR3 region is CASSLVSDGTTDTQYF. CDR3 nucleotides: TGTGCCAGCAGCTTGGTTTCGGACGGGACAACAGATACGCAGTATTTT.

The J gene is TRBJ2-1, the V gene TRBV4-3; 12 bases agree with TRBD2. CDR3 length: 17 residues. CDR1 LGHNA and CDR2 YSLEER come from the germline V gene. V was pared by 3 bases and J by 3 bases, with 6 bases of the junction left unmatched. CDR3 region: CASSHETSGGLYNEQFF. CDR3 coding DNA: TGCGCCAGCAGCCACGAGACTAGCGGGGGCCTCTACAATGAGCAGTTCTTC.

The V gene is TRBV18, the J gene TRBJ1-1; tentatively, D is TRBD1 (5 bases). Trimming stripped 7 bases from V and 11 bases from J, with 20 bases between. Germline CDR1 reads KGHSH; CDR2 reads LQKENI. The CDR3 contains 13 residues. Here the CDR3 reads CASYPLGGDAAFF. CDR3 DNA sequence: TGTGCCAGCTACCCGCTGGGCGGGGACGCGGCTTTCTTT.

The gene calls are TRBV28 and TRBJ1-1; perhaps TRBD1 as D (6 bases). The CDR3 covers 14 residues. Trimming shortened V by 6 bases and J by 1 base, and 12 bases separated the two germline ends. Germline assignment: CDR1 MDHEN and CDR2 SYDVKM. CDR3 DNA: TGTGCCAGCAGCATAGACAGGAGGAACACTGAAGCTTTCTTT. Its protein is CASSIDRRNTEAFF.

This chain uses TRBV14 with TRBJ2-5, with 8 bases matching TRBD2. This CDR3 comprises 13 residues. Looked up from germline, CDR1 is SGHDN and CDR2 is FVKESK. Germline trimming cut 6 bases from V and 4 bases from J; bases unmatched to any gene: 4. The DNA of the CDR3 is TGTGCCAGCAGACCGGGGGGGGGAGAGACCCAGTACTTC. It codes for CASRPGGGETQYF.

The J gene is TRBJ1-1, the V gene TRBV27; 8 nucleotides match TRBD1. CDR3 length equals 15 residues. The germline CDR1 and CDR2 sequences are MNHEY and SMNVEV (reference sequence). Germline trimming cut 5 bases from V and 5 bases from J; bases unmatched to any gene: 10. The CDR3 DNA is TGTGCCAGCAGTGTAACTGACAGGGGTGGGACTGAAGCTTTCTTT. Its protein product is CASSVTDRGGTEAFF.

This clone was detected a few times. This chain connects TRBV6-1 to TRBJ2-3, with D perhaps matching TRBD2 (6 bases). The CDR3 extends over 14 amino acids. V was clipped by 2 bases and J by 3 bases, with 9 bases between them. Germline-derived CDR1 and CDR2 are MNHNS and SASEGT. The CDR3 spells CASSERDWTDTQYF. The CDR3 DNA follows: TGTGCCAGCAGTGAACGGGACTGGACAGATACGCAGTATTTT.